This TCR beta chain is from a study of OX40 agonist ivuxolimab in advanced cancers. V lost 4 bases to trimming and J lost 6 bases, with 19 bases between them. Germline CDR1 and CDR2: KGHSY and FQNENV. This CDR3 is built from 15 residues. This clone rates as medium-sized. Some clones are missing from TCRdb's copy, which holds only in-frame ones; the method was immunoSEQ multiplex PCR. The sample has some 20,000 clones, about 80% seen once. The material was CD4+ or CD8+ T cells sorted from blood, obtained in a trial of the OX40 agonist ivuxolimab. This TCR was recovered from an adult with an advanced solid tumor such as melanoma, head and neck, liver or kidney cancer. V and J are TRBV16 and TRBJ2-7, with D uncertain. This CDR3 is CASSPKPSDNREQYF. In nucleotides, the CDR3 is TGTGCCAGCAGCCCAAAACCTTCAGACAATCGCGAGCAGTACTTC.